These T cell receptor beta chains were read from a single sample in a study of Graves' ophthalmopathy and Graves' hyperthyroidism. TCRdb reprocessed the multiplex PCR reads with MiXCR, giving one entry per CDR3 protein. Among roughly 160,000 distinct CDR3 sequences listed, roughly 37% were seen once. The specimen sequenced was peripheral blood. The receptors shown here come from a woman between 35 and 50 years old with Graves' ophthalmopathy. Each CDR3 is given with its conserved first and last residue. Fields, in order: V gene, J gene, D gene, CDR3 protein. D genes are given only for firm matches.

TRBV7-9	TRBJ2-5	-	CASSLQTGIYETQYF
TRBV24-1	TRBJ2-7	-	CATSEDGHSYEQYF
TRBV28	TRBJ1-2	TRBD1	CASSKAGTANYGYTF
TRBV28	TRBJ2-7	TRBD1	CASSLSGQRSYEQYF
TRBV12-5	TRBJ2-2	-	CASVHANTGELFF
TRBV20-1	TRBJ1-1	-	CSATGVGTEAFF
TRBV6-1	TRBJ1-6	TRBD1	CASSDRTGVSPYNSPLHF
TRBV2	TRBJ2-5	-	CASSEGTTRRETQYF
TRBV10-3	TRBJ1-2	TRBD1	CAITRGQGDYGCTF
TRBV12-3/TRBV12-4	TRBJ1-6	-	CASSLSRPSPLHF
TRBV27	TRBJ2-7	TRBD2	CASSPDVASGTWWEQYF
TRBV6-2/TRBV6-3	TRBJ2-2	-	CASSYQASGATNTGELFF
TRBV10-2	TRBJ2-5	TRBD1	CASRHGQGQTQYF
TRBV7-9	TRBJ2-7	TRBD2	CASSSGTSITYEQYF
TRBV30	TRBJ2-5	TRBD1	CAWSVPGQAQETQYF
TRBV6-2/TRBV6-3	TRBJ2-5	-	CASSYLVLMAETQYF
TRBV28	TRBJ2-5	-	CASSLLGGRETQYF
TRBV6-1	TRBJ1-1	-	CASSPYVRSAFF
TRBV19	TRBJ1-2	TRBD1	CASSLTGGGYTF
TRBV6-1	TRBJ1-2	-	CASSTLGGYTF
TRBV2	TRBJ1-2	-	CASKAHTPYGYTF
TRBV7-9	TRBJ2-2	-	CASRASANTGELFF
TRBV28	TRBJ2-2	-	CASSLRLNGELFF
TRBV7-2	TRBJ1-1	TRBD1	CASSKDRDGGAFF
TRBV27	TRBJ1-2	TRBD1	CASSPEAGTGGSNYGYTF
TRBV30	TRBJ2-2	-	CAWGAGPRNTGELFF
TRBV6-5	TRBJ1-1	-	CASSLAGFTEAFF
TRBV28	TRBJ2-5	-	CASSPQGLQETQYF
TRBV15	TRBJ1-5	-	CATSKSKGVSHQPQHF
TRBV6-5	TRBJ2-5	TRBD2	CASSLGETSGRWETQYF
TRBV5-1	TRBJ1-5	TRBD1	CASSPTDRADSNQPQHF
TRBV27	TRBJ1-6	-	CASSYTANSPLHF
TRBV4-3	TRBJ1-5	-	CASSQDRGSDQPQHF
TRBV6-5	TRBJ1-1	TRBD1	CASSYSTGPIQNTEAFF
TRBV28	TRBJ1-1	-	CASRRRTPGGEAFF
TRBV30	TRBJ1-1	-	CAWSVGASEAFF
TRBV6-1	TRBJ1-2	-	CASSDAVRGYGYTF
TRBV12-3/TRBV12-4	TRBJ1-1	-	CASSSYPTDMNTEAFF
TRBV19	TRBJ1-1	-	CASSMGPRNPAFF
TRBV5-1	TRBJ1-6	-	CASSLYASSYNSPLHF
TRBV28	TRBJ2-7	-	CASSLWQGSYEQYF